This T cell receptor beta chain is drawn from a study of CD8 T cells in Susac syndrome. Across the study: Patients with Susac syndrome were therapy-naive, on corticosteroids, or on intravenous immunoglobulin alone at blood draw.

When the RNA was reverse transcribed, random hexamers were used with an input of 0.5 to 1 ug. TCRdb re-called the immunoSEQ multiplex PCR reads through MiXCR, storing one row per CDR3 protein. Of 150,000 to 200,000 distinct CDR3 sequences in the sample, approximately 95% were seen once. There are 14 residues in the CDR3. Trimming stripped 4 bases from V and 6 bases from J, with 15 bases between. The germline gives CDR1 MGHRA, CDR2 YSYEKL. Notes on the study in general: As acknowledged by the study, its TCR sequencing and HLA analysis included a relatively small number of individuals.

About this clonotype: The target antigen is unknown.

The chain carries TRBV4-1 and TRBJ1-2; no definite D call. The receptor's source is a human donor with Susac syndrome. The sample was CD8+ T cells from PBMCs. CDR3 sequence (DNA): TGCGCCAGCAGCCTCATGCGGGATAATCATGGCTACACCTTC. Translated: CASSLMRDNHGYTF.